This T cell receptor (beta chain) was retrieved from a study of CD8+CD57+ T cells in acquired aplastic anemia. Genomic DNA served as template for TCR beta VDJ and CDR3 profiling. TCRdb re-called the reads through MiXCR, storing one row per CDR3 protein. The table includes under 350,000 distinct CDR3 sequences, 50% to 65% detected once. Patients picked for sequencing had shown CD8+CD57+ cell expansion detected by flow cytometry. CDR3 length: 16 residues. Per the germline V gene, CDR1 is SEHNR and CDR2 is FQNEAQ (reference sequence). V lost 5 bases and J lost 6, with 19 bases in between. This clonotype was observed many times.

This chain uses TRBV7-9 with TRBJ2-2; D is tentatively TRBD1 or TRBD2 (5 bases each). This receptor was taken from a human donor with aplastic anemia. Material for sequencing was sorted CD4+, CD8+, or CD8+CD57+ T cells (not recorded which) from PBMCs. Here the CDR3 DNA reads TGTGCCAGCAGCCCCCTCGGGGCCCCGGTCGCCGGGGAGCTGTTTTTT. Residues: CASSPLGAPVAGELFF. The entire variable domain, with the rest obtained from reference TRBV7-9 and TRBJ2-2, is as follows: DTGVSQNPRHKITKRGQNVTFRCDPISEHNRLYWYRQTLGQGPEFLTYFQNEAQLEKSRLLSDRFSAERPKGSFSTLEIQRTEQGDSAMYLCASSPLGAPVAGELFFGEGSRLTVL.